This T cell receptor (beta chain) was observed in a study of regulatory T cells in long-lasting Graves disease. According to the study, TCR beta libraries were built with iRepertoire HTBI primers and CDR3-region Arm-PCR. Original handling: Sample data revealed approximately 62 TRBV and 12 to 15 TRBJ segments. TCRdb passed the multiplex PCR reads through MiXCR, listing each CDR3 protein once. The V and J calls were not made by the authors but by TCRdb's processing. This table holds some 450,000 distinct CDR3 sequences, around 22% found once. This clonotype came up a few times. The CDR3 has 12 residues. From germline, CDR1 is LNHDA and CDR2 SQIVND (reference sequence). Trimming at V came to 8 bases and at J to 6 bases, leaving 4 bases not matched to a gene. The time point: persistent/refractory GD, antithyroid drugs over 5 years with positive TRAb. From PBMCs, RNA was extracted and then used to make the TCR library.

The sample was peripheral blood mononuclear cells (PBMCs), taken when the disease was refractory, from a patient treated with antithyroid drugs. This sequence joins TRBV19 and TRBJ1-5, with 7 positions matching TRBD1. The TCR originated in a female donor with Graves disease. This CDR3 is CASCDRVQPQHF. The DNA of the CDR3 is TGTGCCAGTTGTGACAGGGTTCAGCCCCAGCATTTT.